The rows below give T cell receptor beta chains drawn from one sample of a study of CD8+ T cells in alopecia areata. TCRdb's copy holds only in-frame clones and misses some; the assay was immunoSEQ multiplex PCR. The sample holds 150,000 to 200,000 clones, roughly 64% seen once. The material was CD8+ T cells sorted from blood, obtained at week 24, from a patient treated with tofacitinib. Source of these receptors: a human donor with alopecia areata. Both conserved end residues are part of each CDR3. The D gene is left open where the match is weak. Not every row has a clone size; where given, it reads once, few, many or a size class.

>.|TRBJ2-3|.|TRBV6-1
TGTGCCAGCAGTGAGCCGGTTATGGTCGGCGGAACCACAGATACGCAGTATTTT
CASSEPVMVGGTTDTQYF
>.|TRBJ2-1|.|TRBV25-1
TGTGCCAGCAGTGAATTACTCACTAGCAGAGAGCAGTTCTTC
CASSELLTSREQFF
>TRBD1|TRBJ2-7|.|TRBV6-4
TGTGCCAGCAGTGTTCGGACAGGCCCCTACGAGCAGTACTTC
CASSVRTGPYEQYF
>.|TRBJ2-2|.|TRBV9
TGTGCCAGCAGCCCAGGGACGGTAGCCGGGGAGCTGTTTTTT
CASSPGTVAGELFF
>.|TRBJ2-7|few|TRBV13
TGTGCCAGCAGTTTAGGGGTAAGCTCCTACGAGCAGTACTTC
CASSLGVSSYEQYF
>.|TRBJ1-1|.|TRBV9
TGTGCCAGCAGGGGGTCGGACACTGAAGCTTTCTTT
CASRGSDTEAFF
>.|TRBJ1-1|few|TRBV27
TGTGCCAGCAGTTTGGGAGGAAACACTGAAGCTTTCTTT
CASSLGGNTEAFF
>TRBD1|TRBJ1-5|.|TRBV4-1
TGCGCCAGCAGCCAAGAGGGACAGCGAGAGATCAATCAGCCCCAGCATTTT
CASSQEGQREINQPQHF
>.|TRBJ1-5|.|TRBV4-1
TGCGCCAGCAGCCAAGAAAAGGGTCGGACGCCCCAGCATTTT
CASSQEKGRTPQHF
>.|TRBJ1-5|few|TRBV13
TGTGCCAGCAGCTTCGGTAGCAATCAGCCCCAGCATTTT
CASSFGSNQPQHF
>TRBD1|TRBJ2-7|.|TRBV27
TGTGCCAGCAGTAACTCAGCGACAGGGGTGAACGAGCAGTACTTC
CASSNSATGVNEQYF
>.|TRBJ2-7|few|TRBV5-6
TGTGCCAGCAGCTCCGGGACCTACGAGCAGTACTTC
CASSSGTYEQYF
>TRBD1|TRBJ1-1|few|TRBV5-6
TGTGCCAGCAGCTGGGGACAGGGCGGTGGAACTGAAGCTTTCTTT
CASSWGQGGGTEAFF
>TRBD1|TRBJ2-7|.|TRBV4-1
TGCGCCAGCAGCCAAGATAGGCAGGGGGCTCCCTACGAGCAGTACTTC
CASSQDRQGAPYEQYF
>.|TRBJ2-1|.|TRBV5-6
TGTGCCAGCAGCTGGTACAGACAGTACAATGAGCAGTTCTTC
CASSWYRQYNEQFF
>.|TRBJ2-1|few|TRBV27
TGTGCCAGCATCCGGGCAGGTAACAATGAGCAGTTCTTC
CASIRAGNNEQFF
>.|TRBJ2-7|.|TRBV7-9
TGTGCCAGCAGCTTCCAGCTAGACTACGAGCAGTACTTC
CASSFQLDYEQYF
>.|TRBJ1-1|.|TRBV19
TGTGCCAGTGCCTGGAGCACTGAAGCTTTCTTT
CASAWSTEAFF
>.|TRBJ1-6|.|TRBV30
TGTGCCTGGAGTGGGGTGACGGTGAGCTCCTATAATTCACCCCTCCACTTT
CAWSGVTVSSYNSPLHF
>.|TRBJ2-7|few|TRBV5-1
TGCGCCAGCAGTCCGGTTCCGGAGCAACTTACCTACGAGCAGTACTTC
CASSPVPEQLTYEQYF
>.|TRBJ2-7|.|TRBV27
TGTGCCAGCAGCACCGGCTACGAGCAGTACTTC
CASSTGYEQYF
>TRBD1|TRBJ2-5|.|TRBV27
TGTGCCAGCGCCGGGACAGCAGAAGAGACCCAGTACTTC
CASAGTAEETQYF
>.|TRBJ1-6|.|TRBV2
TGTGCCAGCAGTGAAGCAACGGTCCGGCGTAATTCACCCCTCCACTTT
CASSEATVRRNSPLHF
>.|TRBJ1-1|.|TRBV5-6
TGTGCCAGCAGCTTATGGGGAGAGACTGAAGCTTTCTTT
CASSLWGETEAFF
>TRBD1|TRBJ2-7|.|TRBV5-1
TGCGCCAGCAGCCCGTGGAGTACAGGGGCAACGTCCGAGCAGTACTTC
CASSPWSTGATSEQYF
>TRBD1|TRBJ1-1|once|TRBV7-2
TGTGCCAGCAGCCCACGCCGAACCGGGACAGGGGACATGAACACTGAAGCTTTCTTT
CASSPRRTGTGDMNTEAFF
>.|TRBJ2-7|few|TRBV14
TGTGCCAGCAGCCAAGTGAACTACGAGCAGTACTTC
CASSQVNYEQYF
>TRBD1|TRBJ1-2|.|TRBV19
TGTGCCATTATCTCACCGACAGGGCTTGGCTACACCTTC
CAIISPTGLGYTF
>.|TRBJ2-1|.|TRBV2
TGTGCCAGCATGGGTGGGGCCAATGAGCAGTTCTTC
CASMGGANEQFF
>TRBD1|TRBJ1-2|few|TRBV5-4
TGTGCCAGCAGCTCATGGACAGGCCCCTTC
CASSSWTGPF
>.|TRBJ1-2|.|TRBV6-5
TGTGCCAGCTCCGACGGGACCACCTCGGATGGCTACACCTTC
CASSDGTTSDGYTF
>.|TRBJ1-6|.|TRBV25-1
TGTGCCAGCAGTGAATCGGGCTCACCCCTCCACTTT
CASSESGSPLHF
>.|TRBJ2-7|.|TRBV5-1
TGCGCCAGCAGCTTGCGGGGTGAGCAGCCCTACGAGCAGTACTTC
CASSLRGEQPYEQYF
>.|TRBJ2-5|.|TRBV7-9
TGTGCCAGCAGCTTACCGGCGGAGATGGGACAAGAGACCCAGTACTTC
CASSLPAEMGQETQYF
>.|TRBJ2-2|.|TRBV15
TGTGCCACCAGCAAAAGCGCCCCGACTCGAGGCACCGGGGAGCTGTTTTTT
CATSKSAPTRGTGELFF
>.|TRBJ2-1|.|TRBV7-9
TGTGCCAGCAGCTCCTACGGGACAACCCACGCCTACAATGAGCAGTTCTTC
CASSSYGTTHAYNEQFF
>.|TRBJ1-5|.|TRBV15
TGTGCCACCAGCAGAGCGGATCAGCCCCAGCATTTT
CATSRADQPQHF
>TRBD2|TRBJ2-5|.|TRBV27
TGTGCCAGCAGTCCTGGGACTACCCAAGAGACCCAGTACTTC
CASSPGTTQETQYF
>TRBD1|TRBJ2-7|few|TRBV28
TGTGCCAGCAGGGTCGGGACAGGGACCTACGAGCAGTACTTC
CASRVGTGTYEQYF
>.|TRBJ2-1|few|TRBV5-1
TGCGCCAGCAGCTTTGCTAGCAACAATGAGCAGTTCTTC
CASSFASNNEQFF
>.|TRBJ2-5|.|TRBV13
TGTGCCAGCAGCAACCGCGGGGTGGAGACCCAGTACTTC
CASSNRGVETQYF